The T cell receptor (beta chain) described here comes from a study of blood T cell repertoires in COVID-19. The assay was immunoSEQ multiplex PCR, and TCRdb's table has in-frame clones only and misses some. This sample has under 200,000 clones, with 83% found just once. The CDR3 runs 15 residues. The germline gives CDR1 LGHNA, CDR2 YNFKEQ. V shed 4 bases and J shed 0 bases, with 10 bases lying between them. In this sample, this clone turned up once. The sequenced material came from peripheral blood. The chain recombines TRBV4-2 with TRBJ1-3; TRBD1 is a possible D gene (5 bases). This clonotype was obtained from a woman aged 80 or over with acute or convalescent COVID-19. DNA for the CDR3: TGTGCCAGCAGCCTGGAGGGGAACTCTGGAAACACCATATATTTT. It codes for CASSLEGNSGNTIYF.